The 25 T cell receptor beta chains reported below all come from one sample, sequenced in a study of T cell responses to AZD1222 COVID-19 vaccine. The repertoire was sequenced with immunoSEQ multiplex PCR; TCRdb's copy has only in-frame clones and lacks some. The sample consists of roughly 96,000 clones, 88% of them appearing once. Sequences were derived from peripheral blood, sampled 28 days after the second AZD1222 dose. Receptors originate from an adult who received the AZD1222 COVID-19 vaccine.

The chain carries TRBV5-3 and TRBJ1-2, with a possible D match to TRBD1 (5 bases). TRBV5-3 has ORF status, its function being uncertain. This CDR3 is 13 amino acids long. Trimming removed 2 bases at V and 4 bases at J, with 9 bases between. The chain's CDR3 is CARSFRQPYGYTF. In DNA form, the CDR3 reads TGTGCCAGAAGCTTTAGACAGCCCTATGGCTACACCTTC.

The V and J genes are TRBV25-1 and TRBJ1-5, with unresolved D. Per germline, CDR1 MGHDK and CDR2 SYGVNS. V dropped 4 bases and J dropped 0 bases, with 7 bases sitting between them. The length of the CDR3 is 14 residues. CDR3 nucleotide sequence: TGTGCCAGCAGTGTGGGTGTTAGCAATCAGCCCCAGCATTTT. This sequence encodes CASSVGVSNQPQHF.

This chain connects TRBV4-1 to TRBJ1-5, with D perhaps matching TRBD1 (6 bases). Germline loops: CDR1 MGHRA, CDR2 YSYEKL. Trimming stripped 4 bases from V and 4 bases from J, with 11 bases between. The CDR3 consists of 14 residues. The CDR3 loop reads CASSRAGANQPQHF. Here the CDR3 DNA reads TGCGCCAGCAGCCGGGCGGGGGCTAATCAGCCCCAGCATTTT.

The chain has TRBV28 and TRBJ2-1; the D gene is possibly TRBD1 (5 bases). Looked up from germline, CDR1 is MDHEN and CDR2 is SYDVKM. V lost 5 bases to trimming and J lost 7 bases, with 9 bases between them. The CDR3 has 12 amino acids. Written as DNA, the CDR3 is TGTGCCAGCAGTCTCTCAGGGAATGAGCAGTTCTTC. Its protein is CASSLSGNEQFF.

The V call is TRBV7-9, the J call TRBJ1-1, with D unclear. With 0 bases removed from V and 2 bases from J, the gap between germline ends came to 10 bases. Germline V CDR1 and CDR2: SEHNR, FQNEAQ (reference sequence). The CDR3 contains 15 residues. In DNA, the CDR3 is TGTGCCAGCAGCTTAGCGGGAGGACGTAACACTGAAGCTTTCTTT. The encoded protein is CASSLAGGRNTEAFF.

The chain has TRBV18 and TRBJ2-7; 8 nucleotides match TRBD1. V lost 0 bases and J lost 2; bases outside the gene matches: 3. Germline loops: CDR1 KGHSH, CDR2 LQKENI. This CDR3 is built from 15 residues. CDR3 protein: CASSPPGTGPYEQYF. The CDR3 nucleotides are TGTGCCAGCTCACCACCCGGGACAGGTCCCTACGAGCAGTACTTC.

The V call is TRBV4-1, the J call TRBJ1-6; TRBD1 aligns across 8 bases. CDR1 and CDR2 from the germline V gene are MGHRA and YSYEKL. The CDR3 length is 16 residues. With V trimmed by 4 bases and J by 5 bases, 7 bases remained unmatched. The CDR3 region is CASSLRRGRDNSPLHF. CDR3 sequence (DNA): TGCGCCAGCAGCCTGCGCAGGGGGCGAGATAATTCACCCCTCCACTTT.

The genes are TRBV5-6 and TRBJ2-4; maybe TRBD1 (6 bases). The CDR3 covers 14 residues. Germline V CDR1 and CDR2: SGHDT, YYEEEE. Deletions cut 4 bases from V and 3 bases from J, with 11 bases between. The CDR3 nucleotides are TGTGCCAGCAGCCTGTGGACAGACAAAAACATTCAGTACTTC. Protein product: CASSLWTDKNIQYF.

The rearrangement uses TRBV4-2 and TRBJ2-3; 11 bases map to TRBD2. The CDR3 consists of 21 residues. The germline CDR1 and CDR2 sequences are LGHNA and YNFKEQ. The V and J ends lost 4 bases and 2 bases, in that order; junction bases with no gene match: 20. The CDR3 DNA reads TGTGCCAGCAGCCTGCGGGGTTCCGGACTAGCGGGTAAATTAAACACAGATACGCAGTATTTT. Residues: CASSLRGSGLAGKLNTDTQYF.

This clone showed up just once. The V call is TRBV11-2, the J call TRBJ1-3; 9 bases fit TRBD1. J lost 4 bases, V lost 5 bases, and 9 bases had no gene match. The CDR3 runs 16 residues. CDR1 is SGHAT, CDR2 FQNNGV, per germline. As DNA, the CDR3 is TGTGCCAGCAGCCCTTGGGACAGGGTATCAGGAAACACCATATATTTT. Its translation is CASSPWDRVSGNTIYF. Full variable domain (outside the CDR3, taken from reference TRBV11-2 and TRBJ1-3): EAGVAQSPRYKIIEKRQSVAFWCNPISGHATLYWYQQILGQGPKLLIQFQNNGVVDDSQLPKDRFSAERLKGVDSTLKIQPAKLEDSAVYLCASSPWDRVSGNTIYFGEGSWLTVV.

This rearrangement joins TRBV11-2 to TRBJ1-5, with D hard to call. This CDR3 comprises 13 residues. The germline CDR1 and CDR2 sequences are SGHAT and FQNNGV. V was shortened by 4 bases and J by 3 bases, with 7 bases between the two germline ends. CDR3 nucleotide sequence: TGTGCCAGCAGCTCTGAACACAATCAGCCCCAGCATTTT. Protein product: CASSSEHNQPQHF.

The count of this clone is one. V gene TRBV28 combines with J gene TRBJ1-2, with D perhaps matching TRBD1 (6 bases). This CDR3 is built from 14 residues. V was clipped by 3 bases and J by 2 bases, with 10 bases between them. Germline lookup yields CDR1 MDHEN and CDR2 SYDVKM. CDR3 amino acids: CASSLGTINYGYTF. The CDR3 region has the DNA TGTGCCAGCAGTTTGGGGACAATAAACTATGGCTACACCTTC.

V is TRBV19 and J is TRBJ1-1; TRBD1 matches at 8 bases. The germline gives CDR1 LNHDA, CDR2 SQIVND (reference sequence). This CDR3 spans 14 amino acids. J gave up 2 bases and V 6 bases, and 5 bases lay outside the gene matches. CDR3 in DNA: TGTGCCAGTAGCCCCCAGGGGGCTAACACTGAAGCTTTCTTT. Protein product: CASSPQGANTEAFF.

The chain employs TRBV28 and TRBJ1-2; D is unclear. V lost 6 bases and J 8 bases, leaving 13 bases between the germline ends. The germline CDR1 and CDR2 sequences are MDHEN and SYDVKM. The CDR3 extends over 12 amino acids. The CDR3 bases are TGTGCCAGCAGCGGGAGAAGGCAGGGCTACACCTTC. Translated, it gives CASSGRRQGYTF.

CDR3: CASSVSPQVLGDGYTF. For the CDR3, the DNA is TGTGCCAGCAGTGTTTCTCCGCAGGTTTTAGGTGATGGCTACACCTTC. The chain carries TRBV6-4 and TRBJ1-2; D uncertain. CDR1 and CDR2 (germline): MRHNA, SNTAGT. The length of the CDR3 is 16 residues. Trimming shortened V by 4 bases and J by 6 bases, and 21 bases separated the two germline ends.

V and J are TRBV15 and TRBJ2-2, with 7 bases that match TRBD1. CDR3 length equals 15 residues. The junction had 9 bases not matched to a gene; V was cut back by 5 bases and J by 6 bases. Germline CDR1 LNHNV, CDR2 YYDKDF (reference sequence). For the CDR3, the DNA is TGTGCCACCAGCCATACAGGGGTGACCCCCGGGGAGCTGTTTTTT. It specifies CATSHTGVTPGELFF.

This clone was counted between two and nine times. The J gene is TRBJ2-2, the V gene TRBV5-5; 12 positions match TRBD2. This CDR3 has 18 amino acids. V shed 0 bases, J shed 11 bases, and the junction held 14 bases outside the gene matches. The germline V gene encodes CDR1 SGHKS and CDR2 YYEKEE (reference sequence). The CDR3 loop reads CASSLGGDPGTSGLELFF. As DNA, the CDR3 is TGTGCCAGCAGCTTGGGGGGAGACCCGGGGACTAGCGGGTTAGAGCTGTTTTTT. The whole variable domain, remainder taken from reference TRBV5-5 and TRBJ2-2, is DAGVTQSPTHLIKTRGQQVTLRCSPISGHKSVSWYQQVLGQGPQFIFQYYEKEERGRGNFPDRFSARQFPNYSSELNVNALLLGDSALYLCASSLGGDPGTSGLELFFGEGSRLTVL.

The chain has TRBV19 and TRBJ1-1; D might be TRBD1 (6 bases). Germline CDR1 is LNHDA and CDR2 is SQIVND (reference sequence). This CDR3 spans 14 amino acids. Trimming stripped 7 bases from V and 7 bases from J, with 19 bases between. DNA for the CDR3: TGTGCCAGTACCTCCCATGGGACAAGGGGTGAAGCTTTCTTT. Protein sequence: CASTSHGTRGEAFF.

The V gene is TRBV28, the J gene TRBJ2-1; D may correspond to TRBD1 or TRBD2 (5 bases each). Germline V CDR1 and CDR2: MDHEN, SYDVKM. The CDR3 has 16 amino acids. V lost 5 bases, J lost 0 bases, and 14 bases lay in between. CDR3 in DNA: TGTGCCAGCAGTCATCCGTCGGGGCTCTCCTACAATGAGCAGTTCTTC. Its protein product is CASSHPSGLSYNEQFF.

The chain is built from TRBV9 and TRBJ2-5; 8 positions match TRBD2. Trimming removed 0 bases from V and 4 bases from J; junction bases left unmatched: 8. The germline CDR1 and CDR2 sequences are SGDLS and YYNGEE. CDR3 length equals 16 residues. The CDR3: CASSVGGAGVLETQYF. Here the CDR3 DNA reads TGTGCCAGCAGCGTAGGGGGAGCGGGAGTTTTAGAGACCCAGTACTTC.

The CDR3 nucleotides read TGTGCCAGCAGCGTAGGGGCCCTTACTGAAGCTTTCTTT. Translated: CASSVGALTEAFF. The genes are TRBV9 and TRBJ1-1; D is unclear. CDR3 size: 13 residues. CDR1 and CDR2 from the germline V gene are SGDLS and YYNGEE. Deletions cut 0 bases from V and 5 bases from J, with 8 bases between.

The gene calls are TRBV7-2 and TRBJ1-1; 9 bases map to TRBD1. The V gene end was trimmed by 1 base and the J gene end by 0 bases; junction bases not matched to a gene: 0. The germline CDR1 and CDR2 sequences are SGHTA and FQGNSA. The CDR3 loop spans 15 amino acids. The CDR3 loop reads CASSLGDRVNTEAFF. The DNA of the CDR3 is TGTGCCAGCAGCTTAGGGGACAGGGTGAACACTGAAGCTTTCTTT.

The chain recombines TRBV5-5 with TRBJ1-2, with TRBD1 identical over 9 bases. This CDR3 has 15 residues. With 2 bases clipped from V and 7 bases from J, the junction kept 9 bases outside the gene matches. CDR1 and CDR2 (germline): SGHKS, YYEKEE (reference sequence). In DNA, the CDR3 is TGTGCCAGCAGCTTCGATTCGACAGGGGGAGTTGGCTACACCTTC. Translating it yields CASSFDSTGGVGYTF.

The CDR3 bases are TGTGCCAGCAGCTCCCGACCTGACAGGGTTAATCAGCCCCAGCATTTT. Translating gives CASSSRPDRVNQPQHF. The chain couples TRBV21-1 to TRBJ1-5; TRBD1 reflects the table's D call only, with no check against the DNA. TRBV21-1 is annotated as a pseudogene. The CDR3 totals 16 residues.

The chain recombines TRBV12-3 or TRBV12-4 with TRBJ1-6; D not certain. Between the trimmed V and J ends, which lost 2 bases and 8 bases, there was a span of 4 bases. The CDR3 extends over 12 amino acids. CDR3 region: CASSLKDSPLHF. The CDR3 nucleotides are TGTGCCAGCAGTTTAAAGGATTCACCCCTCCACTTT.